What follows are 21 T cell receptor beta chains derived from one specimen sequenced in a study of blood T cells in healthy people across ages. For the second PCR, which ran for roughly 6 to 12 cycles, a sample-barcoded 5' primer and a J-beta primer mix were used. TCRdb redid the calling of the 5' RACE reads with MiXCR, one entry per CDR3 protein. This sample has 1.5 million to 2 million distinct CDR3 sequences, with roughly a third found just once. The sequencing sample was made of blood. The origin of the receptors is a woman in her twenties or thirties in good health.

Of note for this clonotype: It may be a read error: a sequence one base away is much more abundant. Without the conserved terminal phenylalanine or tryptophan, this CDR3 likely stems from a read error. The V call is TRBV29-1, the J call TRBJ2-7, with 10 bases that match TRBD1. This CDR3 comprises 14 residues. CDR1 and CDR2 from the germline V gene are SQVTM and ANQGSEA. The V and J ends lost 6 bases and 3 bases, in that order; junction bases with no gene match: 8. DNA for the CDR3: TGCAGCGTCGCCGGGACAGGGGTACTCTACGAGCAGTACTGC. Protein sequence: CSVAGTGVLYEQYC.

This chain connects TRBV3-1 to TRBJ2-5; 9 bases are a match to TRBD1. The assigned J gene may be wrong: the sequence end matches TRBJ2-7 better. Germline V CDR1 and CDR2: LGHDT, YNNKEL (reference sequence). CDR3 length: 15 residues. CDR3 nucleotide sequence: TGTGCCAGCAGCCAAGAGGGGACAGGGTTGATCGAGCAGTACTTC. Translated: CASSQEGTGLIEQYF.

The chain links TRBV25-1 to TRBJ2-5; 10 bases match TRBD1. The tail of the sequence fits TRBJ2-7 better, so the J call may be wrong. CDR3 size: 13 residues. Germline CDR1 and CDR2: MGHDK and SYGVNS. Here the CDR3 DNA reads TGTGCCGGCTCGGGACAGGGGAGCTACGAGCAGTACTTC. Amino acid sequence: CAGSGQGSYEQYF.

CDR3 in DNA: TGTGCCAGCGGATATTCAGGGCGCATGAACACTGAAGCTTTCTTT. It translates to CASGYSGRMNTEAFF. The V call is TRBV12-3 or TRBV12-4, the J call TRBJ1-1; tentative D call: TRBD1 (5 bases). The CDR3 has 15 residues. Trimming removed 8 bases at V and 0 bases at J, with 16 bases between.

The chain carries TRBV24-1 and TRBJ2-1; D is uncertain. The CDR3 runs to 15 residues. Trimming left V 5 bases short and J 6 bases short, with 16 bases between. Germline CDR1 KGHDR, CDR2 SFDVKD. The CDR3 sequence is CATSAPRTDGNEQFF. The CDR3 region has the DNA TGTGCCACCAGTGCCCCAAGGACGGACGGCAATGAGCAGTTCTTC.

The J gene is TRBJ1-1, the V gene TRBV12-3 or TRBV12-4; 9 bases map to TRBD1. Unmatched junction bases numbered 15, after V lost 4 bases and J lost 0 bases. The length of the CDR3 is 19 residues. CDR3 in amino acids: CASSSPRDRDSGMNTEAFF. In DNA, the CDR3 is TGTGCCAGCAGTTCCCCCCGGGACAGGGACAGTGGGATGAACACTGAAGCTTTCTTT.

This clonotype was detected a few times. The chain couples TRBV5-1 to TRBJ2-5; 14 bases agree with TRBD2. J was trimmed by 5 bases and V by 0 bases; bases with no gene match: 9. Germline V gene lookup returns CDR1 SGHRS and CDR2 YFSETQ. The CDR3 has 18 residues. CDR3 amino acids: CASSLAETSGGAVETQYF. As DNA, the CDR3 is TGCGCCAGCAGCTTGGCCGAGACTAGCGGGGGGGCCGTGGAGACCCAGTACTTC.

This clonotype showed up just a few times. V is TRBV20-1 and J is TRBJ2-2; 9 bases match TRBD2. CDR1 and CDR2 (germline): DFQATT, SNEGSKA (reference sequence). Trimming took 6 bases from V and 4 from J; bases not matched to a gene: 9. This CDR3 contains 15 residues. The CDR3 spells CSANRAGGFTGELFF. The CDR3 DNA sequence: TGCAGTGCCAATAGAGCGGGGGGCTTCACCGGGGAGCTGTTTTTT.

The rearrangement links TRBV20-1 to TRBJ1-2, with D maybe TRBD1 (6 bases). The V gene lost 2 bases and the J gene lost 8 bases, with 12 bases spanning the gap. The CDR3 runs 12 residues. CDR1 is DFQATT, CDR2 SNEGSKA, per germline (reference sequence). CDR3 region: CSARQGIGGYTF. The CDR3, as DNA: TGCAGTGCTAGACAGGGGATAGGGGGCTACACCTTC.

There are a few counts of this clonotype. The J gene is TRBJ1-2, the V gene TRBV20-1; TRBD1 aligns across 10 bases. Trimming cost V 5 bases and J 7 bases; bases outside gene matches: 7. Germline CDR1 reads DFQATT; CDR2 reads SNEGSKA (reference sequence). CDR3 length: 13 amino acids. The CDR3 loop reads CSASIDRGLGYTF. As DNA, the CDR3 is TGCAGTGCTTCCATTGACAGGGGGCTTGGCTACACCTTC.

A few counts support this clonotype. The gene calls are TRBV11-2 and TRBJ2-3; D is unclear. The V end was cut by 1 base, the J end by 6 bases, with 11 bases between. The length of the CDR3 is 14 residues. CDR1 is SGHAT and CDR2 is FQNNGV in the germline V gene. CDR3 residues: CASSLVARRDTQYF. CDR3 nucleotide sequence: TGTGCCAGCAGCTTAGTAGCCCGCCGGGATACGCAGTATTTT.

The CDR3 sequence: CSAGNPNTEAFF. The CDR3 DNA sequence: TGCAGTGCTGGGAATCCGAACACTGAAGCTTTCTTT. The V and J genes are TRBV20-1 and TRBJ1-1; D uncertain. From germline, CDR1 is DFQATT and CDR2 SNEGSKA (reference sequence). V lost 5 bases, J lost 1 base, and 8 bases lay in between. The CDR3 is made up of 12 amino acids.

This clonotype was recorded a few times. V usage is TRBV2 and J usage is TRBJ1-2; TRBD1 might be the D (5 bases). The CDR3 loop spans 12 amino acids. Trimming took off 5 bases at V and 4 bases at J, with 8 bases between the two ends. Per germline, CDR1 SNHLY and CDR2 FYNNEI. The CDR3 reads CASSRQPYGYTF. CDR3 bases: TGTGCCAGCAGTAGACAGCCCTATGGCTACACCTTC.

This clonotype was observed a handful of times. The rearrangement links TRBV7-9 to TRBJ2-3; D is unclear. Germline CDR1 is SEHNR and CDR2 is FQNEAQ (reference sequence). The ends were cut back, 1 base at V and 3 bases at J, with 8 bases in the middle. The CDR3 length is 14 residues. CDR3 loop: CASSLVLTTDTQYF. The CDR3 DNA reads TGTGCCAGCAGCTTAGTCCTAACGACAGATACGCAGTATTTT.

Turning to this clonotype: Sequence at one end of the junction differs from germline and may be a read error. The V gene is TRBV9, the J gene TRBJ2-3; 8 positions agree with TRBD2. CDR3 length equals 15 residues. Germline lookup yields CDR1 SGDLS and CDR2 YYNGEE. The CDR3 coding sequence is TGTGCCAGCAGCGTAGACCCGGGAGGGGCAGATACACAGTATTTT. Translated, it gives CASSVDPGGADTQYF.

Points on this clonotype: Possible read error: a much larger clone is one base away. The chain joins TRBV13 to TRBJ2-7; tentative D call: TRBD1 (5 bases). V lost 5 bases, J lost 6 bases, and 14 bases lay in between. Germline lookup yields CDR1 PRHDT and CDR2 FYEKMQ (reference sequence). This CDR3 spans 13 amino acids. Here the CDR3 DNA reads TGTGCCAGCAGCCCACCAGGGAAGAGCGAGCAGTACGTC. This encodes CASSPPGKSEQYV.

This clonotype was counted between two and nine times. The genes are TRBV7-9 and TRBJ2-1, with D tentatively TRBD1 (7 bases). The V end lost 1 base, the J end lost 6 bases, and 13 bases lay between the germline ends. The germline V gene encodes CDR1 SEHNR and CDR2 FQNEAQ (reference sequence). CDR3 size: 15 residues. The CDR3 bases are TGTGCCAGCAGCTTAGGGGCAGGGGGGAGCAATGAGCAGTTCTTC. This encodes CASSLGAGGSNEQFF. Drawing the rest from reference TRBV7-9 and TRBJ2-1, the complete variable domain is DTGVSQNPRHKITKRGQNVTFRCDPISEHNRLYWYRQTLGQGPEFLTYFQNEAQLEKSRLLSDRFSAERPKGSFSTLEIQRTEQGDSAMYLCASSLGAGGSNEQFFGPGTRLTVL.

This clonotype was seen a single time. As DNA, the CDR3 is TGTGCCAGCACGGGACTAGGAATCTACGAGCAGTACTTC. Protein product: CASTGLGIYEQYF. This rearrangement joins TRBV12-3 or TRBV12-4 to TRBJ2-5; 8 positions match TRBD2. The DNA end is more similar to TRBJ2-7, so the J call may be wrong. The CDR3 covers 13 residues.

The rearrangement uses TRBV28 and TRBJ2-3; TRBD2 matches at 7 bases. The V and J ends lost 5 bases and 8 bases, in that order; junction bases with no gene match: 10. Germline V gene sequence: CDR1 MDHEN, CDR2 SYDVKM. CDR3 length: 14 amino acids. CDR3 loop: CASSPGGGQGTQYF. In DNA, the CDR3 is TGTGCCAGCAGTCCGGGAGGCGGTCAGGGTACGCAGTATTTT.

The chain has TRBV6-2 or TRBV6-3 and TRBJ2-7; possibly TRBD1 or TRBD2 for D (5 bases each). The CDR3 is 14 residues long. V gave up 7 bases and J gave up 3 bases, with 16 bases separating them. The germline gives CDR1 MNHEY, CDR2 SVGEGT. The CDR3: CASNWEGTNYEQYF. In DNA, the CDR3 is TGTGCCAGCAATTGGGAAGGGACGAACTACGAGCAGTACTTC.

This chain's CDR3 is CASSLNRENTQYF. For the CDR3, the DNA is TGTGCCAGCAGCTTGAACAGGGAAAATACGCAGTATTTT. This chain joins TRBV5-5 and TRBJ2-3; the D gene is possibly TRBD1 (6 bases). The CDR3 spans 13 residues. Germline CDR1 is SGHKS and CDR2 is YYEKEE (reference sequence). The V end lost 1 base, the J end lost 7 bases, and 10 bases lay between the germline ends.